This TCR beta chain was identified in a study of T cell responses to AZD1222 COVID-19 vaccine. The study's findings and limits: Unmutated regions of variants are reportedly targeted by nearly half of spike-specific TCRs. There were mostly white British donors and more females than males, and clonal diversity was possibly underestimated.

Clones were sequenced by immunoSEQ multiplex PCR, and TCRdb holds only the in-frame ones, with some missing. Among 130,000 to 150,000 clones, around nine tenths were seen once, and the ten largest hold approximately 1.5%. The CDR3 is 18 amino acids. V lost 0 bases and J lost 2; bases outside the gene matches: 9. CDR1 and CDR2 from the germline V gene are SGHRS and YFSETQ. About this clone itself: The antigen remains unidentified.

The sequencing here drew on peripheral blood, taken on day 0 of AZD1222 vaccination. The clonotype was recovered from an adult in good health. The rearrangement uses TRBV5-1 and TRBJ2-7; TRBD2 aligns across 12 bases. The CDR3 DNA is TGCGCCAGCAGCTTGGTCGGGGGGACTAGCGGGTATACCTACGAGCAGTACTTC. Its protein product is CASSLVGGTSGYTYEQYF.